This T cell receptor (beta chain) originates from a study of blood T cell dynamics during melanoma immunotherapy (dated by TCRdb to the early 2020s). About the full investigation: The patients had metastatic melanoma and were given first-line pembrolizumab or nivolumab plus ipilimumab as standard of care in the United Kingdom. Peripheral T cell receptor repertoires of metastatic melanoma patients were profiled before and after one cycle of checkpoint inhibitor therapy to find early correlates of response. Consecutive patients formed a training cohort, and a further independent group of patients from the same centre was pooled into an external validation set. The paper's findings and limits, for the study overall: Unlike progressors, patients who went on to achieve disease control showed a bifurcated reorganization of the PBMC repertoire at W3, with either increased clonality or increased diversity. The relatively small sample size was acknowledged as something that could potentially limit how far the results can be generalized. The study was unable to establish whether the T cell clones driving the repertoire changes were melanoma-specific or instead reflected general immune activation.

CDR1 SNHLY and CDR2 FYNNEI are derived from the germline V gene. The CDR3 spans 17 residues, from the cysteine through the phenylalanine. Just CDR3 DNA is preserved here, 51 bases in frame from base 1. In the paper's terms, the time point label means: week 3, after first cycle of checkpoint inhibitor. Blood samples were collected before treatment (T0) and at week 3 (W3), after the first cycle of checkpoint blockade. Except for a couple of patients with rapid clinical progression, response was assessed 12 weeks after the first infusion by RECIST 1.1; disease control meant complete response, partial response or stable disease. Any patient who had received prior systemic cancer treatment, was on concomitant immunosuppressant therapy or had synchronous other active malignancies was excluded. To track both circulating cells and T cell turnover, TCR beta was sequenced from bulk PBMC as well as from plasma cell-free DNA. Lymphoprep and SepMate tubes were used to isolate PBMC from blood, and red cell lysis was then performed. QIAamp DNA Blood Mini kits were used to extract DNA from both PBMC and sorted T cell subsets.

For this clone: Its antigen specificity is not known. Sequence at one end of the junction differs from germline and may be a read error.

Every bulk PBMC sample was loaded with the same fixed amount of roughly 360 ng of DNA. TCR beta CDR3 sequences were amplified from genomic DNA with the immunoSEQ TCRb Assay kit following manufacturer instructions. The KAPA Library Quantification Kit for Illumina platforms was used to quantify the pooled libraries by qPCR. Sequencing of the pooled libraries was done on an Illumina NextSeq 500, with clustering at roughly 0.55-1.1 pM. For the original study's pipeline: Analysis of the TCR data relied on immunoSEQ ANALYZER and the R LymphoSeq package. A rearrangement efficiency score was calculated as productive divided by the sum of productive and non-productive CDR3 sequences. Clonality was measured with the Gini coefficient and diversity with the Renyi index at alpha=1, and both measures were compared pairwise between timepoints within each patient. In LymphoSeq, clonal relatedness was computed with an edit distance of 3 and repertoire similarity was computed with the Bhattacharyya coefficient. To classify response, a linear discriminant analysis based on week-3 changes in clonality and diversity was built using the R MASS and caret packages. TCRdb provides this immuneACCESS table in a form limited to in-frame rearrangements. Some clones are lacking; in checked studies, under half of them reflect an unresolved V gene, and why the rest are absent is not known. Clone size and the V and J calls come from that table; the DNA yielded D and trimming. This sample comprises around 20,000 clones, 87% of them detected only once. The top ten clonotypes cover about 6.8% of the sample.

Rearrangement joined TRBV2 to TRBJ2-4; a tentative D call is TRBD1 (6 bases match). The sequence came from a human donor with melanoma. The material was blood, obtained from a patient treated with checkpoint blockade. The DNA is as follows: TGTGCCGGCAGACAGGCTGGTCTATCGGGAGCCAAAAACATTCAGTACTTC. Translation gives CAGRQAGLSGAKNIQYF.